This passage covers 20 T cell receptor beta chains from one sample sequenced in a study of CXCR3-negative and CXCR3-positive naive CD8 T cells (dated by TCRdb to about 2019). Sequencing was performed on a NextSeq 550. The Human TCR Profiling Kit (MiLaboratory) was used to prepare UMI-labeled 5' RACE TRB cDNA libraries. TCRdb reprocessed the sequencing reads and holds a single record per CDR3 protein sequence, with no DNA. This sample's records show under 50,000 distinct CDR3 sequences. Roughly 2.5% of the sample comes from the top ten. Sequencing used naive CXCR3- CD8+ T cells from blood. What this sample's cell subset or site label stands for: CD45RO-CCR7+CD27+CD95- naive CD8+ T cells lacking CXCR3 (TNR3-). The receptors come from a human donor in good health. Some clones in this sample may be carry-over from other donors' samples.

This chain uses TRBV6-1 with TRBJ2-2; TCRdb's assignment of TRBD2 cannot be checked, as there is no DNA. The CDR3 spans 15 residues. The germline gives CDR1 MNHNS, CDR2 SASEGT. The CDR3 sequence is CASRASGRNTGELFF.

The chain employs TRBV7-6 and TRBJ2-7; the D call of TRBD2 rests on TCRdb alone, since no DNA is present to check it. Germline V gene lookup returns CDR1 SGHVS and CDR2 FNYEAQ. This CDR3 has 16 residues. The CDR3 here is CASSSPTSGDSYEQYF.

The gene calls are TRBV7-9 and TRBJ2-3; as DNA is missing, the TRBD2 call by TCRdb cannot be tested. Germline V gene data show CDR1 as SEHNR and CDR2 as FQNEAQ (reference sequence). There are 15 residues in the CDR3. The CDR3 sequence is CASSPASGGAYTQYF.

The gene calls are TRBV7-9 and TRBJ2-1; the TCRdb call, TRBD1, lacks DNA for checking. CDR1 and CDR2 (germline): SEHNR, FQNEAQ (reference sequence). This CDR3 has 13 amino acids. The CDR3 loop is CASSPGQGDEQFF.

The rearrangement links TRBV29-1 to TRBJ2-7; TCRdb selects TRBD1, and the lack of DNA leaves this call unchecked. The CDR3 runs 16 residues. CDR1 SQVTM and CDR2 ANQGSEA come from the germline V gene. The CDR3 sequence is CSVEDRRAGRAYEQYF.

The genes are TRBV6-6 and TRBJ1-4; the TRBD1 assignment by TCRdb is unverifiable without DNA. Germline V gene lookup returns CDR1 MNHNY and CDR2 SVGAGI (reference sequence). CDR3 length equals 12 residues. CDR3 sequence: CASSTGNEKLFF.

The CDR3 region is CASSPTGWVNTEAFF. The rearrangement joins TRBV7-9 to TRBJ1-1; TCRdb designates TRBD1, a call that cannot be tested without DNA. The CDR3 has 15 amino acids. Germline loops: CDR1 SEHNR, CDR2 FQNEAQ (reference sequence). The entire variable domain, with the rest obtained from reference TRBV7-9 and TRBJ1-1, is as follows: DTGVSQNPRHKITKRGQNVTFRCDPISEHNRLYWYRQTLGQGPEFLTYFQNEAQLEKSRLLSDRFSAERPKGSFSTLEIQRTEQGDSAMYLCASSPTGWVNTEAFFGQGTRLTVV.

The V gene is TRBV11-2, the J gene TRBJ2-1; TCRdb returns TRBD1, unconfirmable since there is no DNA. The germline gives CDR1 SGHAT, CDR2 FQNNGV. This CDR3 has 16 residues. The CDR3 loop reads CASSLRYGATYNEQFF.

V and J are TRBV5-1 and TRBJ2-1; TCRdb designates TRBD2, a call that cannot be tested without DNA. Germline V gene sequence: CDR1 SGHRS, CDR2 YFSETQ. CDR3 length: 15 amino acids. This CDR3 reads CASSPSGSSYNEQFF. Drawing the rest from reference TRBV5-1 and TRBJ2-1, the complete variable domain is KAGVTQTPRYLIKTRGQQVTLSCSPISGHRSVSWYQQTPGQGLQFLFEYFSETQRNKGNFPGRFSGRQFSNSRSEMNVSTLELGDSALYLCASSPSGSSYNEQFFGPGTRLTVL.

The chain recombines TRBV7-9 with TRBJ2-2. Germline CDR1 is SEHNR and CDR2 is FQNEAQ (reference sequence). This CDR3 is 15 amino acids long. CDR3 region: CASSRSGANTGELFF. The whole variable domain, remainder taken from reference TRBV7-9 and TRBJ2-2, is DTGVSQNPRHKITKRGQNVTFRCDPISEHNRLYWYRQTLGQGPEFLTYFQNEAQLEKSRLLSDRFSAERPKGSFSTLEIQRTEQGDSAMYLCASSRSGANTGELFFGEGSRLTVL.

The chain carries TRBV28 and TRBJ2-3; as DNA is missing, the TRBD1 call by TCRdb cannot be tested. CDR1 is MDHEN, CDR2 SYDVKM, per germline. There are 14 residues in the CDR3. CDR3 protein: CATGRDISTDTQYF.

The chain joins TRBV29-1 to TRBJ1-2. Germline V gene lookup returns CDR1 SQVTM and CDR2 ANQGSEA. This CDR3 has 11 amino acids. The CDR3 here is CSGTDNYGYTF.

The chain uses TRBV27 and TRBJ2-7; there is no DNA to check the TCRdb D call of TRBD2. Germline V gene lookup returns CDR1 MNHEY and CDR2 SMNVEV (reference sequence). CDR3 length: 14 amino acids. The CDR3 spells CASGSTSGFYEQYF.

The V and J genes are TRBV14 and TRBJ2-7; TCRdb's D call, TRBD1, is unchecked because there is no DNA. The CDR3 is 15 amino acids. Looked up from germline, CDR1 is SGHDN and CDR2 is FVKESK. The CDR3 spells CASSQDRGSAYEQYF.

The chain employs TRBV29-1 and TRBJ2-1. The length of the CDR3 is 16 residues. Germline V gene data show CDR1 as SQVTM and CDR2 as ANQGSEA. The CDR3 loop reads CSVEDTLTSSYNEQFF.

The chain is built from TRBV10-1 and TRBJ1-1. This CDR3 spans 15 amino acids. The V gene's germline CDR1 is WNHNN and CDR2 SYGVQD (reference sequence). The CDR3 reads CASRLSSVRDTEAFF.

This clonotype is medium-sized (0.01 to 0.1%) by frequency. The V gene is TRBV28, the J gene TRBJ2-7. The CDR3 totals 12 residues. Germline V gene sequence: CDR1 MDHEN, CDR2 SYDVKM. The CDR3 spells CASSLGSYEQYF.

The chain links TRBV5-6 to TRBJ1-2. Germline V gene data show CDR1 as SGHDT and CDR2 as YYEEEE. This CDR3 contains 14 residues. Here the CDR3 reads CASSPELQNYGYTF.

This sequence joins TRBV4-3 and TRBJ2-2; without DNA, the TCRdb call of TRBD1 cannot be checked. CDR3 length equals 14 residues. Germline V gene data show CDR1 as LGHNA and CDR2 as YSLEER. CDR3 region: CASSQARGTGELFF.

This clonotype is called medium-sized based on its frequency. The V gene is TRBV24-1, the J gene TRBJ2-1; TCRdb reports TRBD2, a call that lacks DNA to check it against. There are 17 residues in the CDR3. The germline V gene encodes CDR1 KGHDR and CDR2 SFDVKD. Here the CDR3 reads CATSDLPGLAGANEQFF.